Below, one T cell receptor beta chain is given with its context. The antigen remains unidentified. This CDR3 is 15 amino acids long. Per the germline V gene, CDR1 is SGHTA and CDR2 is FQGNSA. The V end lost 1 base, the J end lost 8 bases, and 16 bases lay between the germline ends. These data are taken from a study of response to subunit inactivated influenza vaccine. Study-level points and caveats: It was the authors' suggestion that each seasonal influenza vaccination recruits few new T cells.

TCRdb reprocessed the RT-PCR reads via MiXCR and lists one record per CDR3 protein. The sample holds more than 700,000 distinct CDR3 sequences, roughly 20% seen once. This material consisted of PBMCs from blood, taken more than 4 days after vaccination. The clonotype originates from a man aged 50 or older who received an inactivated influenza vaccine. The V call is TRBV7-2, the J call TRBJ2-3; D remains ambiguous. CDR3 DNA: TGTGCCAGCAGCTTAGATCGTGGTAGCCCCGGTACGCAGTATTTT. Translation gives CASSLDRGSPGTQYF.